The sample holds a few counts of the clone carrying this T cell receptor (beta chain). Patients aged 18 to 65 had newly diagnosed hyperthyroidism of under 2 months' duration. This record comes from a study of T cells in Graves' hyperthyroidism and ophthalmopathy. The CDR3 is 15 amino acids. Trimming cost V 6 bases and J 0 bases; bases outside gene matches: 5. The germline gives CDR1 LGHDT, CDR2 YNNKEL (reference sequence). There were TCR beta CDR3 regions amplified from RNA transcripts. The TCR CDR3 was amplified in a first-round RT-PCR using the HTBI primer set. TCRdb re-called the multiplex PCR reads with MiXCR, one entry per CDR3 protein. The sample has about 400,000 distinct CDR3 sequences; under 15% are singletons.

This sequence originates from a woman in her 30s with Graves' hyperthyroidism. The sample was blood. This chain connects TRBV3-1 to TRBJ1-5, with 7 bases identical to TRBD1. CDR3 nucleotides: TGTGCCAGCAGTGGCAGGGGGAATAGCAATCAGCCCCAGCATTTT. Its protein product is CASSGRGNSNQPQHF. The variable domain in full, completed from reference TRBV3-1 and TRBJ1-5, reads DTAVSQTPKYLVTQMGNDKSIKCEQNLGHDTMYWYKQDSKKFLKIMFSYNNKELIINETVPNRFSPKSPDKAHLNLHINSLELGDSAVYFCASSGRGNSNQPQHFGDGTRLSIL.